What follows is one T cell receptor (beta chain) and its context. Its antigen is currently unknown. V lost 0 bases and J lost 6, with 14 bases in between. Germline-derived CDR1 and CDR2 are LGHNA and YSLEER. This CDR3 is 16 amino acids long. TCRdb's table, derived via immunoSEQ multiplex PCR, lists solely in-frame clones and lacks some. The sample lists about 320,000 clones; roughly 84% were seen once. Noted treatment: some 20 received Ad26.COV2.S at low or high dose, single or two shots; about 5 received placebo; per-sample allocation not given. Samples analyzed were those drawn on day 63 after the first vaccine or placebo injection. This sample stems from a study of Ad26.COV2.S vaccination and SARS-CoV-2 variants. Across the whole study: Intramuscular Ad26.COV2.S doses were given once or twice, 56 days apart.

Study results and caveats: Possible underestimation of total T cell responses by the TCR breadth and depth analyses was noted. The study found similar non-spike TCR breadth in vaccine and placebo recipients. People given the vaccine had a wider spike-specific TCR breadth than placebo recipients did.

The sequence derives from a person between 18 and 59 years old who received the Ad26.COV2.S COVID-19 vaccine or a placebo. This sample comprised peripheral blood, obtained in a trial of Ad26.COV2.S vaccine versus placebo. V gene TRBV4-3 combines with J gene TRBJ2-2, with D possibly being TRBD2 (5 bases). This CDR3 is CASSQEAGQLAGELFF. For the CDR3, the DNA is TGCGCCAGCAGCCAAGAGGCGGGCCAGTTGGCCGGGGAGCTGTTTTTT.